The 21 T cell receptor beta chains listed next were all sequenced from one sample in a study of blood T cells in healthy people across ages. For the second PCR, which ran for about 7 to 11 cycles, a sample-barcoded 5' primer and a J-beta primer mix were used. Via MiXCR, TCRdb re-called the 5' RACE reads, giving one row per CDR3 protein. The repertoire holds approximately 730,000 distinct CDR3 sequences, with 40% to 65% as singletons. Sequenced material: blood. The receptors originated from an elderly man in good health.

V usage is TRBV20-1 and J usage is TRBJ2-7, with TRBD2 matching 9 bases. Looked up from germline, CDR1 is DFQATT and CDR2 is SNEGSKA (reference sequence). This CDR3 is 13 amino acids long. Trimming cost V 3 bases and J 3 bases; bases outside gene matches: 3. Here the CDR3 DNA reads TGCAGTGCTAGCACTAGCGGGCTCTACGAGCAGTACTTC. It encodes CSASTSGLYEQYF.

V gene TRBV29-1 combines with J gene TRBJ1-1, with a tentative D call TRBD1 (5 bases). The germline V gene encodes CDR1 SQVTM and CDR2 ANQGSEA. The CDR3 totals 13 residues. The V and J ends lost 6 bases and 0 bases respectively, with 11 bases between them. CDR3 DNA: TGCAGCGTAAAGGTGGGGGTGAACACTGAAGCTTTCTTT. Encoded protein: CSVKVGVNTEAFF.

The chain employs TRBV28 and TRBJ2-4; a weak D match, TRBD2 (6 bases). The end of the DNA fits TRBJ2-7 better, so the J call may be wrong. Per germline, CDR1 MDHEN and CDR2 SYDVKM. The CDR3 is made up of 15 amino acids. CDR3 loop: CASRRTGTPTYEQYF. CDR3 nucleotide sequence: TGTGCCAGCAGGAGGACCGGGACTCCTACCTACGAGCAGTACTTC.

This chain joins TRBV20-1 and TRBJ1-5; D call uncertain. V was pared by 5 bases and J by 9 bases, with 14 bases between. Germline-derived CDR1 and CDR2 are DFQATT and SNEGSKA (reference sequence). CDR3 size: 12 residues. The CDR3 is CSAGAGARPQHF. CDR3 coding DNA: TGCAGTGCTGGTGCCGGAGCTCGGCCCCAGCATTTT.

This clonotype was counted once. The CDR3 loop reads CASSTRGGLGTDTQYF. In DNA, the CDR3 is TGTGCCAGCAGTACACGCGGGGGGCTCGGCACAGATACGCAGTATTTT. The chain links TRBV27 to TRBJ2-3; TRBD2 matches 8 bases. Trimming took 5 bases from V and 1 from J; bases not matched to a gene: 8. The CDR3 spans 16 residues. Germline V gives CDR1 MNHEY, CDR2 SMNVEV (reference sequence).

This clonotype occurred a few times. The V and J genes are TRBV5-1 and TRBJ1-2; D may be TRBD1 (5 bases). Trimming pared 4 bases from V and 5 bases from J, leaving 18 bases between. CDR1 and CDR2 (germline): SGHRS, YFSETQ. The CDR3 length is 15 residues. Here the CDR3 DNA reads TGCGCCAGCAGCCCCCGGGACCCAGCTCAATATGGCTACACCTTC. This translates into CASSPRDPAQYGYTF.

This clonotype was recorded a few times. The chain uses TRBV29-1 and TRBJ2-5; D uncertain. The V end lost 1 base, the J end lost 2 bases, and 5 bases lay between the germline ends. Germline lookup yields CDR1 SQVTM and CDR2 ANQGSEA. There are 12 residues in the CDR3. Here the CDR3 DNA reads TGCAGCGTTGAAGTTATACAAGAGACCCAGTACTTC. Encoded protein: CSVEVIQETQYF.

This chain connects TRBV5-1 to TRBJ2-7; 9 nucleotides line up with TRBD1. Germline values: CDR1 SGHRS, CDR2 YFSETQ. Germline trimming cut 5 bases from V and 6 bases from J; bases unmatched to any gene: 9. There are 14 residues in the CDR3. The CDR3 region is CASRSRTGVSEQYF. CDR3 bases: TGCGCCAGCAGGAGTCGGACAGGGGTAAGCGAGCAGTACTTC.

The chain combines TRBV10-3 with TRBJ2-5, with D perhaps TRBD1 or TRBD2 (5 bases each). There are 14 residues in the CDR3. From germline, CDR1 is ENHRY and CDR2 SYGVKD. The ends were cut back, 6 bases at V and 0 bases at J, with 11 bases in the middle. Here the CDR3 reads CAIREQEDQETQYF. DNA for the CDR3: TGTGCCATCAGAGAACAGGAGGACCAAGAGACCCAGTACTTC.

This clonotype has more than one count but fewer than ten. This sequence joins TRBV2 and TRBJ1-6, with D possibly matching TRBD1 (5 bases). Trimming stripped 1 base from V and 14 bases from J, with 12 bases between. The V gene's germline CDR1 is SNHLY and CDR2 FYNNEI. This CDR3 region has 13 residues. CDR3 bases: TGTGCCAGCAGTGAAGTCCGCCAGGGAGCCCTCCACTTT. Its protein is CASSEVRQGALHF.

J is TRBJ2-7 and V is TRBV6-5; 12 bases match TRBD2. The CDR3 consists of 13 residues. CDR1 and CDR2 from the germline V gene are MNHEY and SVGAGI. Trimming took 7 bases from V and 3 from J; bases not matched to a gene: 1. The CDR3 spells CASTLAGGYEQYF. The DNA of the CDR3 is TGTGCCAGCACACTAGCGGGAGGCTACGAGCAGTACTTC.

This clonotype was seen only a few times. The CDR3 reads CATGGSGAGEETQYF. DNA for the CDR3: TGTGCCACCGGAGGGAGTGGAGCGGGAGAAGAGACCCAGTACTTC. The chain carries TRBV15 and TRBJ2-5, with 8 bases aligning to TRBD2. The CDR3 totals 15 residues. The junction had 11 bases not matched to a gene; V was cut back by 8 bases and J by 3 bases. In germline, CDR1 is LNHNV, CDR2 YYDKDF (reference sequence).

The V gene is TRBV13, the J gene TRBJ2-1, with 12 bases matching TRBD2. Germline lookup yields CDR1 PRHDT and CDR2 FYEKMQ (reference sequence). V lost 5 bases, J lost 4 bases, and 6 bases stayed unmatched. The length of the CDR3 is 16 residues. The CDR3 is CASSPMTSGGYNEQFF. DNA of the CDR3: TGTGCCAGCAGCCCAATGACTAGCGGGGGTTACAATGAGCAGTTCTTC. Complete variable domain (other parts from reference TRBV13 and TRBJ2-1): AAGVIQSPRHLIKEKRETATLKCYPIPRHDTVYWYQQGPGQDPQFLISFYEKMQSDKGSIPDRFSAQQFSDYHSELNMSSLELGDSALYFCASSPMTSGGYNEQFFGPGTRLTVL.

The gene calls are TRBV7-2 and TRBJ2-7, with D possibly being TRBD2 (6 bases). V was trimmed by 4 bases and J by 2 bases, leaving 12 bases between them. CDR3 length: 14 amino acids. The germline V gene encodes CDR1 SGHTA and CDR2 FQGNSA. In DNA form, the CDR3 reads TGTGCCAGCAGCTCTCCCTCGGGAGCCTACGAGCAGTACTTC. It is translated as CASSSPSGAYEQYF.

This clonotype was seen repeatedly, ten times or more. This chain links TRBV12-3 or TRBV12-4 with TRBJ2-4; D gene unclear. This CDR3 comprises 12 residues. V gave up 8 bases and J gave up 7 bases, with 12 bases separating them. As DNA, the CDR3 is TGTGCCAGCGCATATTTCTCTAACATTCAGTACTTC. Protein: CASAYFSNIQYF.

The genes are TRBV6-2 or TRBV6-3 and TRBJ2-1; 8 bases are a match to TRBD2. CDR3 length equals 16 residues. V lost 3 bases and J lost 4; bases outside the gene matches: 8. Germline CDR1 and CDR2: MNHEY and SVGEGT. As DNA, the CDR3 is TGTGCCAGCAGTTATACCCCCGGGACTAGTTACAATGAGCAGTTCTTC. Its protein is CASSYTPGTSYNEQFF.

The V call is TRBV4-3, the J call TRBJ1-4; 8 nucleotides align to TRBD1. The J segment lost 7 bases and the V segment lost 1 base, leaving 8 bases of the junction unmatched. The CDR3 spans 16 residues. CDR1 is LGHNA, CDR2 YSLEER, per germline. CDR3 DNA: TGCGCCAGCAGCCAAGTTGGCCGGGACAGGAGTGAAAAACTGTTTTTT. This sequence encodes CASSQVGRDRSEKLFF.

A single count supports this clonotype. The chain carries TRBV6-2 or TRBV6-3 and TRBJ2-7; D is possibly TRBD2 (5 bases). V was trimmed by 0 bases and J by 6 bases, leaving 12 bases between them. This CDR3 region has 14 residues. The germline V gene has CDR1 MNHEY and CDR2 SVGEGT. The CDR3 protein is CASSYSIRGGEQYF. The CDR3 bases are TGTGCCAGCAGTTACTCGATCCGTGGAGGCGAGCAGTACTTC.

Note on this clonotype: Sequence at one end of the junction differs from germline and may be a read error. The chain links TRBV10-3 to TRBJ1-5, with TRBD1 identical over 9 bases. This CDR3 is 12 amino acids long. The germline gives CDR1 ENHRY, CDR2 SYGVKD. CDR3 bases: TGCGCCACGACAGGGGGAGGTCAGCCCCAGCATTTT. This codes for CATTGGGQPQHF.

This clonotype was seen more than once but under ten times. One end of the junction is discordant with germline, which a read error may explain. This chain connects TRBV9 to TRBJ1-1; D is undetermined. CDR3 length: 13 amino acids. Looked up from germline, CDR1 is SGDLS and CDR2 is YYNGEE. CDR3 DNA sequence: TGTGCCAGCAGCGATACACCGAACACTGTAGCTTTCTTT. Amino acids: CASSDTPNTVAFF.

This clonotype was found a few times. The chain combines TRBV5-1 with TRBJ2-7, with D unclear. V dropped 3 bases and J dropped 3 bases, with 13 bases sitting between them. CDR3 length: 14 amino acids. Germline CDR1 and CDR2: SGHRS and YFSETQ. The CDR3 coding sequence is TGCGCCAGCAGCTCGACGGTTTCAAACTACGAGCAGTACTTC. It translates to CASSSTVSNYEQYF.